This T cell receptor beta chain was captured in a study of shared clonotypes between healthy human individuals. Points from the study as a whole: Sampling used blood alone; tissue repertoires probably differ.

Donors had no recently reported acute infections or vaccinations and were HIV-negative. Splitting the CD4+ cells yielded a CD45RA+ naive subset and a CD45RA-negative memory subset. The assay was immunoSEQ multiplex PCR, and TCRdb's table has in-frame clones only and misses some. This table has fewer than 850,000 clones, approximately 75% appearing once. Concerning this clone: The antigen is unknown.

The sequencing input was memory CD4+ T cells sorted from blood. Described subset: CD45RA-negative fraction. The TCR comes from a woman in her twenties or thirties in good health.

Here the CDR3 reads CAWSGTATMKGYTF. In nucleotides, the CDR3 is TGTGCCTGGAGTGGGACAGCCACTATGAAAGGCTACACCTTC. The chain joins TRBV30 to TRBJ1-2, with a possible D match to TRBD1 (6 bases). The CDR3 loop spans 14 amino acids. Germline V gene data show CDR1 as GTSNPN and CDR2 as SVGIG (reference sequence). The V end was cut by 1 base, the J end by 8 bases, with 17 bases between.